This T cell receptor beta chain comes out of a study of blood T cell repertoires in COVID-19. At the level of the study: From T cells, B-cell-depleted T cells, or PBMCs came the material, which was cDNA or gDNA.

In Seattle, patients joined the study during active infection and were tracked longitudinally. This clone was recorded once. In the original processing: From reference gene primer amplification, estimates of nucleated cell counts were derived. Some clones are missing from TCRdb's copy, which holds only in-frame ones; the method was immunoSEQ multiplex PCR. That table supplies the V and J calls and clone size; D and trimming were determined from the DNA. Of under 200,000 clones listed, roughly 89% are singletons. The CDR3 runs 13 residues. The V gene lost 4 bases and the J gene lost 3 bases, with 10 bases spanning the gap. Germline V lookup: CDR1 SGHRS, CDR2 YFSETQ.

Sample: peripheral blood. V gene TRBV5-1 combines with J gene TRBJ2-5, with D possibly TRBD1 on 6 matching bases. The sequence was obtained from a woman in her sixties or seventies with COVID-19, enrolled during active disease. The CDR3 DNA reads as TGCGCCAGCAGCCCCTACAGGGAAGAGACCCAGTACTTC. Translated: CASSPYREETQYF.